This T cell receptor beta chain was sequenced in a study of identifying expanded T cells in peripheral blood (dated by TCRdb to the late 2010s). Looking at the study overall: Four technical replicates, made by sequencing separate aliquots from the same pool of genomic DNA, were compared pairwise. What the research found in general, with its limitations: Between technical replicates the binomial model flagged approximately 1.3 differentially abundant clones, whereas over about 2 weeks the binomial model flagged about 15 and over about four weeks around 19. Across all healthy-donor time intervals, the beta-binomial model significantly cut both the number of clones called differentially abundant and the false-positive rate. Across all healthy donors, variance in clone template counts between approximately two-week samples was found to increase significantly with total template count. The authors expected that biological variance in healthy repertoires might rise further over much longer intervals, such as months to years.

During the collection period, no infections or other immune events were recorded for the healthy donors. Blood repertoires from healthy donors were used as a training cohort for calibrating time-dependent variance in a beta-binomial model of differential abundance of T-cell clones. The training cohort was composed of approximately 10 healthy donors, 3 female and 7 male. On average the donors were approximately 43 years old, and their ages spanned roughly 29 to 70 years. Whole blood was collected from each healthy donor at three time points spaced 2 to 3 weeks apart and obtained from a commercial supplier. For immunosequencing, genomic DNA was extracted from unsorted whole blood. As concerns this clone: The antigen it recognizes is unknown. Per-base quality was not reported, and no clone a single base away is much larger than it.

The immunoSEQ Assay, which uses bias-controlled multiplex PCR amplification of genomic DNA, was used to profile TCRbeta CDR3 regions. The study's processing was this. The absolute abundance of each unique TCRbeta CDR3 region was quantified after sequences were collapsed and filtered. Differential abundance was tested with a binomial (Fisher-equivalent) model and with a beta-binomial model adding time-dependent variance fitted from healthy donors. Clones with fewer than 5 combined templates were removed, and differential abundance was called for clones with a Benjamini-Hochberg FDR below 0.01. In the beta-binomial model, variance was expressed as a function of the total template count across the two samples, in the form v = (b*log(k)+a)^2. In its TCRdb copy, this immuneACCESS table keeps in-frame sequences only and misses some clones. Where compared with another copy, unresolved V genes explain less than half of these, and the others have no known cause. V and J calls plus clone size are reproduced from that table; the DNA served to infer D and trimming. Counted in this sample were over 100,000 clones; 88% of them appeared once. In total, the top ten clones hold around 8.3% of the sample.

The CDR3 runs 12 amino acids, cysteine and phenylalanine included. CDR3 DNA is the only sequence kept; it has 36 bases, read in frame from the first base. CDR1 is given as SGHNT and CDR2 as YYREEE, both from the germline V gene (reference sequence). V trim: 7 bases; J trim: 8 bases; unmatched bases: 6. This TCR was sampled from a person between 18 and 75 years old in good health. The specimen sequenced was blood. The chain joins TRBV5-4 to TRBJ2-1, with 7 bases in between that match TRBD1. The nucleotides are TGTGCCAGCGCTTCGGACAGGTATGAGCAGTTCTTC. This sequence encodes CASASDRYEQFF.